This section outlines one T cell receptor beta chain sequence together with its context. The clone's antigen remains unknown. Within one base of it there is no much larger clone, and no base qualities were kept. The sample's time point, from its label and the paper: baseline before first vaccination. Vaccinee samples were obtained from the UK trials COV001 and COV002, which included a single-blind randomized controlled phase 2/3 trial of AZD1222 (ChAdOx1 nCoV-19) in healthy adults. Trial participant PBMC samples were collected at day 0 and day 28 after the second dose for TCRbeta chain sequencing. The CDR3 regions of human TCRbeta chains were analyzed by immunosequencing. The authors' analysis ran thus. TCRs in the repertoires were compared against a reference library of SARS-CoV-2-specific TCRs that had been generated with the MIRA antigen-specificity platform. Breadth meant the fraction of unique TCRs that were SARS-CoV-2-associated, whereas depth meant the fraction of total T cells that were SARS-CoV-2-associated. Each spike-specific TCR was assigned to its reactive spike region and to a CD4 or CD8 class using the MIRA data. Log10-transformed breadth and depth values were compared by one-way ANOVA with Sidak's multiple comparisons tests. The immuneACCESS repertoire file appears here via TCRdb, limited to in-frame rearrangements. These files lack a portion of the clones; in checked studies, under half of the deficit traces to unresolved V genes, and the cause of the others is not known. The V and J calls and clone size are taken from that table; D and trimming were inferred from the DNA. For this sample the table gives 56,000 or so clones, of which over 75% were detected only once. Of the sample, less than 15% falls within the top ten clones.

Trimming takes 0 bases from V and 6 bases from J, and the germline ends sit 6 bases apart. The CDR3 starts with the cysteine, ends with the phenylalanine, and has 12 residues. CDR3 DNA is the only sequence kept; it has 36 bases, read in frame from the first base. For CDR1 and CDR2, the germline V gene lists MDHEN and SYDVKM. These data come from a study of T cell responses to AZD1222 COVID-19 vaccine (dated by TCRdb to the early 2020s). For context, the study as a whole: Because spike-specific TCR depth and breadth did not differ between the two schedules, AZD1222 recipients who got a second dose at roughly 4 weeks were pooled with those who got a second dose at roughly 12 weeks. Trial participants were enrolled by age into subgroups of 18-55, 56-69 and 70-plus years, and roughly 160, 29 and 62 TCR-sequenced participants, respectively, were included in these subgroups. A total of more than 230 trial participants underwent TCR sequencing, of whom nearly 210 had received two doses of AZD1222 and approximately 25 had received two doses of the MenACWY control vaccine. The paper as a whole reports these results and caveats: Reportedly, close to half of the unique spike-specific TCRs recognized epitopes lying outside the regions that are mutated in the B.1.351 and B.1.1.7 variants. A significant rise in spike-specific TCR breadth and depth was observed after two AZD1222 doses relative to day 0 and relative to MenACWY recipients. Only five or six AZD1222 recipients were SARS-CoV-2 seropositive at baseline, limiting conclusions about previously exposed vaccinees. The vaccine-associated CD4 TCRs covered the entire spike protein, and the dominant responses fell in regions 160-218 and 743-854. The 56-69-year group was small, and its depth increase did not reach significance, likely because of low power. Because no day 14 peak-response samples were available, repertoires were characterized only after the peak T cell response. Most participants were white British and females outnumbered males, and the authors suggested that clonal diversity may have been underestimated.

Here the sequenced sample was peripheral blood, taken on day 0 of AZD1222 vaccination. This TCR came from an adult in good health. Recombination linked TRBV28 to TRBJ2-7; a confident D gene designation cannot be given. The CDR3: CASSLWSREQYF. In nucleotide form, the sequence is TGTGCCAGCAGTTTATGGTCCCGCGAGCAGTACTTC.